This T cell receptor (beta chain) comes out of a study of T-cell memory formation after mild COVID-19. TCRdb re-analysed the 5' RACE reads in MiXCR, keeping a single row per CDR3 protein. Of approximately 65,000 distinct CDR3 sequences detected, approximately 15% appear once; the ten largest clones hold around 29%. Germline V CDR1 and CDR2: MGHRA, YSYEKL. With 2 bases removed from V and 3 bases from J, the gap between germline ends came to 13 bases. This CDR3 is 15 amino acids long. The receptor was isolated from an adult woman who had mild COVID-19 (a few samples of this study predate the infection). Cell type and time point are not known. This chain links TRBV4-1 with TRBJ2-5; tentative D call: TRBD2 (7 bases). The sample was PBMCs or a T cell subset sorted from them (not recorded which). The CDR3 nucleotides are TGCGCCAGCAGCCAACCGGGGGGCCTTGAAGAGACCCAGTACTTC. Protein product: CASSQPGGLEETQYF.